Sequencing of this T cell receptor (beta chain) was carried out in a study of PD-L1 blockade in urothelial cancer. The overall study: Dosed intravenously at 1,200 mg every 3 weeks, atezolizumab was initiated by patients in the mid-2010s. Bladder-origin urothelial cancer in males covered about 90% of the 29 patients. Prior exposure to chemotherapy in patients amounted to 0 to 3 regimens received. When blood samples were assessed, the median T cell count was 141,255.

The table came from immunoSEQ multiplex PCR; TCRdb's copy has only in-frame clones and leaves some out. The sample lists some 79,000 clones, around 76% seen once, with over 7.5% in the top ten. The input for sequencing was PBMCs, taken around atezolizumab (anti-PD-L1) treatment. The clonotype comes from a man aged 65 to 79 with urothelial cancer.

The CDR3 DNA reads TGCAGCGTCCGGGGTTGGGAGACCCAGTACTTC. Its translation: CSVRGWETQYF. The chain recombines TRBV29-1 with TRBJ2-5; TRBD2 might be the D (5 bases). The V end lost 6 bases, the J end lost 5 bases, and 10 bases lay between the germline ends. Germline CDR1 reads SQVTM; CDR2 reads ANQGSEA. The CDR3 runs 11 residues.